This TCR beta chain was captured in a study of cytomegalovirus exposure and HLA in healthy donors. Study outcomes and limitations: Accurate prediction of HLA-A and HLA-B alleles (for most subjects) was reportedly achieved from TCR beta sequences. It was in a later analysis that TCR association rates were seen to vary by HLA locus, highest for DRB1 and lowest for HLA-C.

In the case of this clone: Its antigen is not identified.

V shed 2 bases and J shed 0 bases, with 12 bases lying between them. Per the germline V gene, CDR1 is SGDLS and CDR2 is YYNGEE. The CDR3 contains 16 residues. PCR amplification relied on 60 Vbeta primers (plus 13 Jbeta primers). The assay was immunoSEQ multiplex PCR, and TCRdb's table has in-frame clones only and misses some. This table holds about 160,000 clones, 81% found once. This TCR was recovered from a woman between 18 and 29 years old in good health and CMV-seronegative. Material: PBMCs. The chain is built from TRBV9 and TRBJ2-1, with D tentatively TRBD2 (5 bases). The CDR3 loop reads CASSVSLGSSYNEQFF. CDR3 nucleotide sequence: TGTGCCAGCAGCGTCTCCCTAGGGAGCTCCTACAATGAGCAGTTCTTC.